These 8 T cell receptor beta chains were all obtained from the same sample, sequenced in a study of blood T cell repertoires in COVID-19. Data came from immunoSEQ multiplex PCR; TCRdb stores just in-frame clones and leaves some out. The table lists 250,000 to 400,000 clones, almost 90% of them singletons, with less than 3.5% in the top ten. Input material: peripheral blood. The receptors derive from a woman aged 25 to 45 with COVID-19, enrolled during active disease.

This clone was seen just once. V and J are TRBV19 and TRBJ1-1; D might be TRBD1 (5 bases). Germline V lookup: CDR1 LNHDA, CDR2 SQIVND (reference sequence). Trimming removed 3 bases from V and 3 bases from J, with 14 bases in between. This CDR3 has 15 residues. The CDR3 is CASSMAGRPYTEAFF. CDR3 nucleotides: TGTGCCAGTAGTATGGCGGGACGGCCCTACACTGAAGCTTTCTTT. Using reference TRBV19 and TRBJ1-1 for the parts outside the CDR3, the full variable domain is DGGITQSPKYLFRKEGQNVTLSCEQNLNHDAMYWYRQDPGQGLRLIYYSQIVNDFQKGDIAEGYSVSREKKESFPLTVTSAQKNPTAFYLCASSMAGRPYTEAFFGQGTRLTVV.

This clone was detected a few times. The V and J genes are TRBV30 and TRBJ1-1; maybe TRBD1 (5 bases). CDR3 size: 13 residues. Germline CDR1 is GTSNPN and CDR2 is SVGIG (reference sequence). With 2 bases removed from V and 1 base from J, the gap between germline ends came to 8 bases. CDR3 sequence (DNA): TGTGCCTGGAGTTTTACAGGGAACACTGAAGCTTTCTTT. Its translation is CAWSFTGNTEAFF.

The genes are TRBV25-1 and TRBJ1-4; TRBD1 matches 8 bases. The junction had 10 bases not matched to a gene; V was cut back by 2 bases and J by 8 bases. Per germline, CDR1 MGHDK and CDR2 SYGVNS. CDR3 size: 16 residues. Here the CDR3 DNA reads TGTGCCAGCAGTGAAAGCATGACAGGGGATAAGGAAAAACTGTTTTTT. Protein: CASSESMTGDKEKLFF.

V and J are TRBV2 and TRBJ1-1; D unclear. Germline loops: CDR1 SNHLY, CDR2 FYNNEI. The CDR3 consists of 13 residues. The V end lost 6 bases, the J end lost 0 bases, and 8 bases lay between the germline ends. The CDR3 DNA is TGTGCCAGCAGGACTCGGATGAACACTGAAGCTTTCTTT. Translation: CASRTRMNTEAFF.

This chain uses TRBV7-2 with TRBJ2-7, with TRBD1 matching over 7 bases. V was clipped by 3 bases and J by 0 bases; unmatched bases: 5. Germline lookup yields CDR1 SGHTA and CDR2 FQGNSA. This CDR3 contains 15 residues. CDR3 amino acids: CASSFLTGTSYEQYF. CDR3 coding DNA: TGTGCCAGCAGCTTCCTGACAGGGACCTCCTACGAGCAGTACTTC.

The chain combines TRBV7-2 with TRBJ2-2, with 8 bases matching TRBD1. Trimming removed 1 base from V and 6 bases from J; junction bases left unmatched: 7. The CDR3 runs to 16 residues. Looked up from germline, CDR1 is SGHTA and CDR2 is FQGNSA. Written as DNA, the CDR3 is TGTGCCAGCAGCTTAGGTCGACAGGGGCGGTCCGGGGAGCTGTTTTTT. Amino acids: CASSLGRQGRSGELFF.

The V and J genes are TRBV9 and TRBJ2-3, with 10 bases lining up with TRBD1. V was pared by 4 bases and J by 6 bases, with 11 bases of the junction left unmatched. The CDR3 is 16 amino acids. Germline CDR1 SGDLS, CDR2 YYNGEE. CDR3 sequence reads: CASSPGTGEVFDTQYF. The CDR3 nucleotides read TGTGCCAGCAGCCCGGGGACAGGGGAGGTTTTTGATACGCAGTATTTT.

The chain uses TRBV19 and TRBJ2-2, with 8 bases fitting TRBD1. V was clipped by 3 bases and J by 2 bases; unmatched bases: 5. The CDR3 sequence is 16 residues long. From germline, CDR1 is LNHDA and CDR2 SQIVND (reference sequence). DNA of the CDR3: TGTGCCAGTAGTATTACGCCAGGGGGCAACACCGGGGAGCTGTTTTTT. Translating it yields CASSITPGGNTGELFF.